This T cell receptor (beta chain) was found in a study of lymphopenia after photon versus proton radiotherapy. Looked up from germline, CDR1 is LNHDA and CDR2 is SQIVND (reference sequence). V was trimmed by 4 bases and J by 2 bases, leaving 9 bases between them. This CDR3 has 13 amino acids. The method was immunoSEQ multiplex PCR; TCRdb's version includes in-frame clones alone and lacks a portion of them. The sample lists tens of thousands of clones; 83% were seen once. Sequences were derived from peripheral blood, sampled from a patient treated with proton-based radiotherapy. The clonotype comes from a man in his 60s with pancreatic cancer. The V and J genes are TRBV19 and TRBJ2-7; D may be TRBD2 (5 bases). The CDR3 sequence is CASSRAGTYEQYF. The CDR3 DNA reads TGTGCCAGTAGTAGGGCGGGCACCTACGAGCAGTACTTC. Supplemented by reference TRBV19 and TRBJ2-7, the full variable domain reads DGGITQSPKYLFRKEGQNVTLSCEQNLNHDAMYWYRQDPGQGLRLIYYSQIVNDFQKGDIAEGYSVSREKKESFPLTVTSAQKNPTAFYLCASSRAGTYEQYFGPGTRLTVT.